What follows are 23 T cell receptor beta chains derived from one specimen sequenced in a study of regulatory and conventional T cells in RAG deficiency. Sequencing used immunoSEQ multiplex PCR; TCRdb keeps in-frame clones, though not all of them. The repertoire has fewer than 40,000 clones, about 70% of them found once; the top ten carry around 3.4%. Blood CD4+ CD25-low CD127-high conventional T cells supplied the genomic DNA template. Another study also made use of these data, one on regulatory T cells. This second study notes: Amplification used 52 TRBV primers and 13 TRBJ primers.

Sequencing used CD4+ effector T cells sorted from blood. Receptors were obtained from a human donor in good health.

The gene calls are TRBV7-2 and TRBJ2-3, with 10 positions matching TRBD2. Germline V gene sequence: CDR1 SGHTA, CDR2 FQGNSA. After removal of 3 bases from V and 6 bases from J, the junction contained 9 bases not matched to a gene. The length of the CDR3 is 16 residues. The CDR3 DNA is TGTGCCAGCAGCTTGACGTCGATTAGCGGGGGGGATACGCAGTATTTT. Amino acids: CASSLTSISGGDTQYF.

The CDR3 sequence: CASSVDSGRGNTIYF. CDR3 nucleotides: TGTGCCAGCAGCGTAGATTCTGGGAGGGGAAACACCATATATTTT. V is TRBV9 and J is TRBJ1-3; D uncertain. Germline CDR1 SGDLS, CDR2 YYNGEE. This CDR3 is built from 15 residues. The germline V and J ends were trimmed by 0 bases and 4 bases, with 11 bases remaining between them.

In this sample, this clone turned up a few times. The rearrangement uses TRBV5-1 and TRBJ1-6; D uncertain. V dropped 1 base and J dropped 7 bases, with 9 bases sitting between them. The germline CDR1 and CDR2 sequences are SGHRS and YFSETQ. This CDR3 region has 14 residues. CDR3 in DNA: TGCGCCAGCAGCTTGTGGGCAGACAATTCACCCCTCCACTTT. The encoded protein is CASSLWADNSPLHF.

The CDR3 here is CASRAQTGNYGYTF. The CDR3 DNA reads TGTGCCAGCAGGGCCCAGACAGGGAACTATGGCTACACCTTC. The V gene is TRBV6-1, the J gene TRBJ1-2, with 7 bases lining up with TRBD1. CDR1 and CDR2 from the germline V gene are MNHNS and SASEGT. The CDR3 spans 14 residues. V lost 6 bases, J lost 2 bases, and 6 bases stayed unmatched.

The chain employs TRBV5-1 and TRBJ1-1, with D unclear. Trimming took 0 bases from V and 0 from J, leaving 9 bases between them. The germline V gene has CDR1 SGHRS and CDR2 YFSETQ. The CDR3 has 15 residues. Here the CDR3 DNA reads TGCGCCAGCAGCTTGGATGGGAGTATGAACACTGAAGCTTTCTTT. This encodes CASSLDGSMNTEAFF.

J is TRBJ2-7 and V is TRBV11-2; D is possibly TRBD2 (6 bases). Trimming cost V 5 bases and J 3 bases, with 14 bases left between them. The CDR3 consists of 14 residues. In germline, CDR1 is SGHAT, CDR2 FQNNGV. The CDR3 protein is CASSPLGGGYEQYF. Here the CDR3 DNA reads TGTGCCAGCAGCCCCCTCGGGGGTGGCTACGAGCAGTACTTC.

The V call is TRBV6-1, the J call TRBJ2-1; 8 bases are shared with TRBD2. The CDR3 sequence is 15 residues long. The trim removed 3 bases at V and 8 bases at J, leaving 9 bases unmatched. Germline V gives CDR1 MNHNS, CDR2 SASEGT. CDR3 sequence: CASSEGLVAGYEQFF. CDR3 coding DNA: TGTGCCAGCAGTGAGGGGTTGGTAGCGGGGTATGAGCAGTTCTTC.

V is TRBV9 and J is TRBJ2-7; weak D call: TRBD1 (6 bases). The CDR3 runs 14 residues. Germline lookup yields CDR1 SGDLS and CDR2 YYNGEE. V lost 2 bases and J lost 2, with 11 bases in between. CDR3 nucleotide sequence: TGTGCCAGCAGCGTGGGATGGGACACCTACGAGCAGTACTTC. Translating gives CASSVGWDTYEQYF.

This clone has only one observation. CDR3 bases: TGTGCCGGGACCGGCGGGTGGATGAACACTGAAGCTTTCTTT. This encodes CAGTGGWMNTEAFF. The chain employs TRBV30 and TRBJ1-1, with D possibly matching TRBD1 (5 bases). The ends were cut back, 8 bases at V and 0 bases at J, with 16 bases in the middle. Per the germline V gene, CDR1 is GTSNPN and CDR2 is SVGIG (reference sequence). The CDR3 has 14 amino acids.

This clone appeared a few times. The gene calls are TRBV6-5 and TRBJ1-5; possibly TRBD1 for D (6 bases). CDR3 length: 16 residues. The V end was cut by 2 bases, the J end by 3 bases, with 14 bases between. Germline loops: CDR1 MNHEY, CDR2 SVGAGI. CDR3: CASSYADRNHNQPQHF. CDR3 nucleotides: TGTGCCAGCAGTTACGCCGACAGGAACCACAATCAGCCCCAGCATTTT.

This sequence joins TRBV19 and TRBJ2-1, with no clear D. The V end was cut by 2 bases, the J end by 4 bases, with 6 bases between. Germline V gives CDR1 LNHDA, CDR2 SQIVND (reference sequence). The CDR3 has 13 residues. CDR3 region: CASSIRSYNEQFF. The CDR3 DNA reads as TGTGCCAGTAGTATAAGGAGTTACAATGAGCAGTTCTTC.

This rearrangement joins TRBV11-2 to TRBJ1-1; 7 nucleotides align to TRBD1. The germline CDR1 and CDR2 sequences are SGHAT and FQNNGV. V was pared by 5 bases and J by 4 bases, with 13 bases of the junction left unmatched. The length of the CDR3 is 16 residues. CDR3 residues: CASSADRAYLSTEAFF. CDR3 nucleotide sequence: TGTGCCAGCAGCGCCGACAGGGCTTATCTTAGCACTGAAGCTTTCTTT.

The table lists this clone with a few counts. The rearrangement links TRBV6-5 to TRBJ1-6; D is unresolved. Germline V gene sequence: CDR1 MNHEY, CDR2 SVGAGI. This CDR3 spans 14 amino acids. V lost 6 bases to trimming and J lost 7 bases, with 13 bases between them. The CDR3, as DNA: TGTGCCAGCAGGCTCCATGCCTCGAATTCACCCCTCCACTTT. It encodes CASRLHASNSPLHF.

CDR3: CASSLGNEKLFF. The CDR3 nucleotides are TGCGCCAGCAGCTTAGGGAATGAAAAACTGTTTTTT. J is TRBJ1-4 and V is TRBV5-1; D is uncertain. CDR1 SGHRS and CDR2 YFSETQ come from the germline V gene. The CDR3 sequence is 12 residues long. The V end was cut by 2 bases, the J end by 5 bases, with 4 bases between.

DNA for the CDR3: TGTGCCAGCAGCTTAGCGGCAGCGGCTAACACCGGGGAGCTGTTTTTT. Protein sequence: CASSLAAAANTGELFF. The chain joins TRBV7-8 to TRBJ2-2, with a weak D call TRBD2 (5 bases). The CDR3 is made up of 16 amino acids. Trimming shortened V by 0 bases and J by 2 bases, and 10 bases separated the two germline ends. The V gene's germline CDR1 is SGHVS and CDR2 FQNEAQ.

The chain links TRBV30 to TRBJ1-1; 9 bases are shared with TRBD1. Germline CDR1 reads GTSNPN; CDR2 reads SVGIG (reference sequence). This CDR3 is built from 17 residues. The V gene end was trimmed by 5 bases and the J gene end by 0 bases; junction bases not matched to a gene: 13. The CDR3 is CAWLITGTGIMNTEAFF. The CDR3 bases are TGTGCCTGGCTGATCACCGGGACAGGGATCATGAACACTGAAGCTTTCTTT.

The chain's CDR3 is CASSVIGTGSLLGDYGNTIYF. CDR3 DNA sequence: TGTGCCAGCAGCGTAATCGGGACCGGCAGTCTTCTTGGCGATTATGGAAACACCATATATTTT. This rearrangement joins TRBV9 to TRBJ1-3, with D tentatively TRBD1 (5 bases). Between the trimmed V and J ends, which lost 1 base and 3 bases, there was a span of 29 bases. The CDR3 consists of 21 residues. Per the germline V gene, CDR1 is SGDLS and CDR2 is YYNGEE.

The V call is TRBV10-2, the J call TRBJ2-3, with TRBD1 matching over 7 bases. This CDR3 comprises 14 residues. Germline V gene sequence: CDR1 WSHSY, CDR2 SAAADI. V gave up 7 bases and J gave up 2 bases; unmatched junction bases: 6. CDR3 nucleotides: TGCGCCAGCATCCAGGGGGTGATCACAGATACGCAGTATTTT. Translating it yields CASIQGVITDTQYF.

This clone occurred a few times. The rearrangement uses TRBV6-1 and TRBJ1-5; D ambiguous. The ends were cut back, 4 bases at V and 2 bases at J, with 9 bases in the middle. The length of the CDR3 is 14 residues. Germline-derived CDR1 and CDR2 are MNHNS and SASEGT. CDR3 sequence reads: CASSGPFGNQPQHF. CDR3 nucleotide sequence: TGTGCCAGCAGTGGCCCGTTCGGCAATCAGCCCCAGCATTTT.

This clone was seen a handful of times. The V and J genes are TRBV6-1 and TRBJ1-5; possible D gene TRBD1, 5 bases. V was shortened by 4 bases and J by 1 base, with 17 bases between the two germline ends. This CDR3 region has 17 residues. CDR1 and CDR2 from the germline V gene are MNHNS and SASEGT. The CDR3 DNA reads TGTGCCAGCAGTGCAAAGGGACGGGGGGTAAGCAATCAGCCCCAGCATTTT. Amino acid sequence: CASSAKGRGVSNQPQHF.

This rearrangement joins TRBV5-1 to TRBJ1-1; TRBD1 matches at 7 bases. Germline-derived CDR1 and CDR2 are SGHRS and YFSETQ. V trimming: 3 bases; J trimming: 6 bases; junction bases outside the gene matches: 14. CDR3 length: 16 amino acids. CDR3 sequence reads: CASSSQTGVSAPEAFF. The CDR3 nucleotides read TGCGCCAGCAGCTCTCAAACAGGGGTATCGGCTCCTGAAGCTTTCTTT.

V usage is TRBV6-5 and J usage is TRBJ1-4; 7 bases agree with TRBD1. This CDR3 is built from 16 residues. In germline, CDR1 is MNHEY, CDR2 SVGAGI. V lost 0 bases and J lost 6; bases outside the gene matches: 7. The CDR3 sequence is CASSYSIVQGYEKLFF. The CDR3 DNA is TGTGCCAGCAGTTACTCGATCGTACAGGGGTATGAAAAACTGTTTTTT.

The chain has TRBV6-5 and TRBJ1-1; D unclear. Between the trimmed V and J ends, which lost 7 bases and 1 base, there was a span of 10 bases. The germline V gene has CDR1 MNHEY and CDR2 SVGAGI. The CDR3 runs 13 residues. The CDR3 nucleotides read TGTGCCAGCATGCTCACAGCGAACACTGAAGCTTTCTTT. This sequence encodes CASMLTANTEAFF.